The 29 T cell receptor beta chains in this list originate from one sample, sequenced in a study of Ad26.COV2.S vaccination and SARS-CoV-2 variants. Specified treatment: over 15 received Ad26.COV2.S at low or high dose, single or two shots; five or six received placebo; per-sample allocation not given. It was on day 63 after the first vaccine or placebo injection that samples were taken. Generated by immunoSEQ multiplex PCR, the TCRdb table keeps only in-frame clones and is missing some. The table has 440,000 or so clones, roughly 87% seen once; the top ten hold around 1.8%. Here the sequenced sample was peripheral blood, taken in a trial of Ad26.COV2.S vaccine versus placebo. These receptors were taken from a person between 18 and 60 years old who received the Ad26.COV2.S COVID-19 vaccine or a placebo.

The rearrangement links TRBV5-1 to TRBJ2-5; the match to TRBD2 covers 12 bases. The CDR3 is 16 amino acids. After removal of 0 bases from V and 5 bases from J, the junction contained 5 bases not matched to a gene. Germline V gene lookup returns CDR1 SGHRS and CDR2 YFSETQ. This CDR3 reads CASSLGLAGVAETQYF. The CDR3 bases are TGCGCCAGCAGCTTGGGACTAGCGGGAGTAGCCGAGACCCAGTACTTC.

The rearrangement uses TRBV28 and TRBJ1-1; the match to TRBD1 covers 9 bases. There are 14 residues in the CDR3. Germline lookup yields CDR1 MDHEN and CDR2 SYDVKM. Unmatched junction bases numbered 4, after V lost 5 bases and J lost 3 bases. CDR3 sequence reads: CASSRDREDTEAFF. CDR3 nucleotide sequence: TGTGCCAGCAGTAGGGACAGGGAGGACACTGAAGCTTTCTTT.

The CDR3 protein is CAWSLGLQETQYF. The CDR3 DNA reads TGTGCCTGGAGTTTAGGCTTACAAGAGACCCAGTACTTC. The rearrangement uses TRBV30 and TRBJ2-5; D unresolved. The length of the CDR3 is 13 residues. Trimming shortened V by 2 bases and J by 2 bases, and 9 bases separated the two germline ends. Germline V lookup: CDR1 GTSNPN, CDR2 SVGIG (reference sequence).

The DNA for the CDR3 is TGCGCCAGCAGCCCGCGACTAGCGGGAGAACCAGATACGCAGTATTTT. The encoded protein is CASSPRLAGEPDTQYF. This chain links TRBV5-1 with TRBJ2-3, with 12 bases lining up with TRBD2. The CDR3 covers 16 residues. The germline V gene encodes CDR1 SGHRS and CDR2 YFSETQ. V shed 4 bases and J 4 bases; nucleotides not matched to a gene: 7.

The rearrangement uses TRBV19 and TRBJ2-7; maybe TRBD1 (6 bases). From germline, CDR1 is LNHDA and CDR2 SQIVND (reference sequence). The ends were cut back, 3 bases at V and 6 bases at J, with 12 bases in the middle. The CDR3 runs to 13 residues. The CDR3 sequence is CASSIRTDGEQYF. The CDR3 DNA reads as TGTGCCAGTAGTATCCGGACAGATGGCGAGCAGTACTTC.

This chain uses TRBV12-3 or TRBV12-4 with TRBJ1-5; unclear D gene. Trimming shortened V by 4 bases and J by 0 bases, and 4 bases separated the two germline ends. The CDR3 spans 13 residues. The CDR3 DNA reads as TGTGCCAGCAGTTATAATAGCAATCAGCCCCAGCATTTT. The encoded protein is CASSYNSNQPQHF.

The chain couples TRBV6-2 or TRBV6-3 to TRBJ2-2; the match to TRBD1 covers 9 bases. V lost 2 bases, J lost 4 bases, and 5 bases stayed unmatched. Germline lookup yields CDR1 MNHEY and CDR2 SVGEGT. This CDR3 region has 16 residues. The CDR3 here is CASSYGQGKATGELFF. For the CDR3, the DNA is TGTGCCAGCAGTTACGGACAGGGGAAGGCCACCGGGGAGCTGTTTTTT.

The chain carries TRBV6-1 and TRBJ1-4; 10 bases line up with TRBD1. The germline V gene has CDR1 MNHNS and CDR2 SASEGT. The CDR3 consists of 14 residues. The ends lost 6 bases at V and 5 bases at J; junction bases unmatched: 3. CDR3 DNA: TGTGCCAGCAGGCCGACAGGGGGCAATGAAAAACTGTTTTTT. Translation: CASRPTGGNEKLFF.

The chain combines TRBV30 with TRBJ1-1; D is perhaps TRBD1 (5 bases). Per germline, CDR1 GTSNPN and CDR2 SVGIG (reference sequence). Deletions cut 3 bases from V and 6 bases from J, with 14 bases between. This CDR3 spans 13 amino acids. The CDR3 reads CAWSAGGASEAFF. CDR3 nucleotide sequence: TGTGCCTGGAGCGCGGGCGGGGCCTCTGAAGCTTTCTTT.

The rearrangement links TRBV6-5 to TRBJ2-5; D is unclear. V lost 8 bases and J 5 bases, leaving 6 bases between the germline ends. CDR1 MNHEY and CDR2 SVGAGI come from the germline V gene. This CDR3 comprises 10 residues. For the CDR3, the DNA is TGTGCCAGCGGGCGGGAGACCCAGTACTTC. Residues: CASGRETQYF.

The chain links TRBV3-1 (or the pseudogene TRBV3-2) to TRBJ2-5; maybe TRBD2 (6 bases). This CDR3 is 17 amino acids long. Germline CDR1 is LGHDT and CDR2 is YNNKEL (reference sequence). The V end lost 2 bases, the J end lost 0 bases, and 16 bases lay between the germline ends. CDR3 nucleotide sequence: TGTGCCAGCAGCCAACAGTATGGCGGGGCCTACCAAGAGACCCAGTACTTC. It specifies CASSQQYGGAYQETQYF.

This chain connects TRBV6-5 to TRBJ1-5; no definite D call. V was pared by 5 bases and J by 4 bases, with 12 bases between. The CDR3 is 14 amino acids. Germline assignment: CDR1 MNHEY and CDR2 SVGAGI. The CDR3 is CASSPIGRNQPQHF. The CDR3 DNA sequence: TGTGCCAGCAGTCCTATCGGAAGGAATCAGCCCCAGCATTTT.

This chain joins TRBV5-1 and TRBJ2-5; the D gene could be TRBD1 or TRBD2 (5 bases each). The germline CDR1 and CDR2 sequences are SGHRS and YFSETQ. Between the trimmed V and J ends, which lost 4 bases and 5 bases, there was a span of 21 bases. CDR3 length: 16 residues. In DNA, the CDR3 is TGCGCCAGCAGCATTACACCCCAGGGTACGGGGGAGACCCAGTACTTC. Protein sequence: CASSITPQGTGETQYF. The variable domain in full, completed from reference TRBV5-1 and TRBJ2-5, reads KAGVTQTPRYLIKTRGQQVTLSCSPISGHRSVSWYQQTPGQGLQFLFEYFSETQRNKGNFPGRFSGRQFSNSRSEMNVSTLELGDSALYLCASSITPQGTGETQYFGPGTRLLVL.

The chain uses TRBV7-9 and TRBJ2-5, with 7 bases lining up with TRBD1. Trimming removed 5 bases from V and 3 bases from J; junction bases left unmatched: 9. Germline CDR1 reads SEHNR; CDR2 reads FQNEAQ (reference sequence). The CDR3 contains 15 residues. CDR3 protein: CASSRDRVLKETQYF. CDR3 DNA sequence: TGTGCCAGCAGCCGTGACAGGGTTCTGAAAGAGACCCAGTACTTC.

The chain has TRBV2 and TRBJ1-4; 7 bases map to TRBD1. The CDR3 loop spans 14 amino acids. V shed 4 bases, J shed 3 bases, and the junction held 2 bases outside the gene matches. Germline V gene lookup returns CDR1 SNHLY and CDR2 FYNNEI. The CDR3 reads CASSAGQPNEKLFF. CDR3 DNA: TGTGCCAGCAGTGCGGGACAGCCTAATGAAAAACTGTTTTTT. The whole variable domain, remainder taken from reference TRBV2 and TRBJ1-4, is EPEVTQTPSHQVTQMGQEVILRCVPISNHLYFYWYRQILGQKVEFLVSFYNNEISEKSEIFDDQFSVERPDGSNFTLKIRSTKLEDSAMYFCASSAGQPNEKLFFGSGTQLSVL.

This clone was counted a single time. This chain links TRBV5-4 with TRBJ2-5; TRBD2 matches 8 bases. Germline CDR1 reads SGHNT; CDR2 reads YYREEE (reference sequence). The CDR3 spans 15 residues. V shed 0 bases, J shed 3 bases, and the junction held 4 bases outside the gene matches. CDR3 bases: TGTGCCAGCAGCTTGGACGGACTAGCCGAAGAGACCCAGTACTTC. Translating it yields CASSLDGLAEETQYF.

This clone was observed once. V usage is TRBV7-3 and J usage is TRBJ2-1, with D possibly called TRBD1 or TRBD2 (5 bases each). V was trimmed by 5 bases and J by 2 bases, leaving 16 bases between them. The CDR3 runs to 16 residues. CDR1 is SGHTA, CDR2 FQGTGA, per germline. CDR3 sequence: CASSSLGAGTYNEQFF. The CDR3 coding sequence is TGTGCCAGCAGCAGTCTCGGGGCAGGTACCTACAATGAGCAGTTCTTC.

The table lists this clone with a few counts. The chain carries TRBV7-2 and TRBJ1-1; weak D call: TRBD1 (6 bases). The CDR3 sequence is 14 residues long. V lost 5 bases and J lost 1, with 11 bases in between. The germline V gene has CDR1 SGHTA and CDR2 FQGNSA. The CDR3 region is CASSHPGQNTEAFF. The CDR3 coding sequence is TGTGCCAGCAGCCATCCGGGACAGAACACTGAAGCTTTCTTT.

This sequence joins TRBV6-5 and TRBJ2-2; D might be TRBD2 (5 bases). CDR1 and CDR2 (germline): MNHEY, SVGAGI. The CDR3 runs to 15 residues. V was cut by 7 bases and J by 7 bases, with 19 bases left in between. This chain's CDR3 is CASTRGLIGVGELFF. In nucleotides, the CDR3 is TGTGCCAGCACCCGAGGACTTATTGGGGTCGGGGAGCTGTTTTTT.

This chain connects TRBV6-5 to TRBJ1-1; D might be TRBD1 (5 bases). Germline assignment: CDR1 MNHEY and CDR2 SVGAGI. This CDR3 has 12 amino acids. The V end was cut by 8 bases, the J end by 2 bases, with 9 bases between. In DNA form, the CDR3 reads TGTGCCAGCCATTGGACAAACACTGAAGCTTTCTTT. It is translated as CASHWTNTEAFF.

The CDR3 here is CASSLGLGDEQFF. As DNA, the CDR3 is TGTGCCAGCAGCTTAGGGTTAGGGGATGAGCAGTTCTTC. J is TRBJ2-1 and V is TRBV13; a weak D match, TRBD1 (5 bases). CDR3 size: 13 residues. The V gene lost 0 bases and the J gene lost 8 bases, with 8 bases spanning the gap. The germline V gene has CDR1 PRHDT and CDR2 FYEKMQ (reference sequence).

The chain joins TRBV6-5 to TRBJ1-5; TRBD1 aligns across 7 bases. Germline V gene data show CDR1 as MNHEY and CDR2 as SVGAGI. The CDR3 totals 16 residues. Unmatched junction bases numbered 6, after V lost 2 bases and J lost 2 bases. CDR3 DNA: TGTGCCAGCAGTTACGTGACAGGGACCGGCAATCAGCCCCAGCATTTT. Protein sequence: CASSYVTGTGNQPQHF.

CDR3 sequence reads: CASSQMTGVGYGYTF. Written as DNA, the CDR3 is TGCGCCAGCAGCCAGATGACAGGGGTTGGCTATGGCTACACCTTC. The V call is TRBV4-1, the J call TRBJ1-2; 8 nucleotides match TRBD1. The V and J ends lost 3 bases and 4 bases, in that order; junction bases with no gene match: 7. The CDR3 sequence is 15 residues long. Germline assignment: CDR1 MGHRA and CDR2 YSYEKL.

This clone came up once. The chain has TRBV7-9 and TRBJ1-3, with D uncertain. In germline, CDR1 is SEHNR, CDR2 FQNEAQ (reference sequence). V was cut by 1 base and J by 3 bases, with 16 bases left in between. The CDR3 spans 17 residues. The CDR3 DNA follows: TGTGCCAGCAGCTTAGTAGCGTCGGCCTCTGGTGGAAACACCATATATTTT. Translation gives CASSLVASASGGNTIYF.

The chain couples TRBV11-2 to TRBJ2-7; a possible D gene is TRBD1 (5 bases). CDR3 length: 14 amino acids. Trimming took 1 base from V and 3 from J, leaving 10 bases between them. CDR1 is SGHAT, CDR2 FQNNGV, per germline. The DNA for the CDR3 is TGTGCCAGCAGCTTAGGGTCCCAGGGCTACGAGCAGTACTTC. This sequence encodes CASSLGSQGYEQYF.

This chain connects TRBV5-4 to TRBJ2-2; D perhaps matches TRBD2 (5 bases). V shed 4 bases and J shed 6 bases, with 13 bases lying between them. Germline CDR1 reads SGHNT; CDR2 reads YYREEE (reference sequence). The CDR3 length is 14 residues. The CDR3 loop is CASSLPGSAGELFF. DNA for the CDR3: TGTGCCAGCAGCCTACCGGGGTCGGCCGGGGAGCTGTTTTTT.

This rearrangement joins TRBV27 to TRBJ1-5; D is uncertain. The CDR3 totals 14 residues. Germline CDR1 reads MNHEY; CDR2 reads SMNVEV (reference sequence). With 3 bases removed from V and 9 bases from J, the gap between germline ends came to 15 bases. Here the CDR3 reads CASSFIVGFWPQHF. In DNA form, the CDR3 reads TGTGCCAGCAGTTTTATCGTCGGGTTTTGGCCCCAGCATTTT.

The chain has TRBV15 and TRBJ2-7; D gene unclear. This CDR3 is 16 amino acids long. Germline V gene sequence: CDR1 LNHNV, CDR2 YYDKDF (reference sequence). Trimming shortened V by 2 bases and J by 2 bases, and 16 bases separated the two germline ends. This CDR3 is CATSRLFGYETYEQYF. The CDR3 bases are TGTGCCACCAGCAGACTCTTCGGGTACGAGACCTACGAGCAGTACTTC.

The chain has TRBV3-1 (or the pseudogene TRBV3-2) and TRBJ2-1; 7 bases agree with TRBD2. The CDR3 runs 15 residues. V was pared by 1 base and J by 6 bases, with 6 bases of the junction left unmatched. The germline V gene has CDR1 LGHDT and CDR2 YNNKEL (reference sequence). CDR3 nucleotide sequence: TGTGCCAGCAGCCAAGGGCGGGAGTGGGGCAATGAGCAGTTCTTC. This translates into CASSQGREWGNEQFF.